The 8 T cell receptor beta chains below were found in one sample sequenced in a study of blood T cell repertoires in COVID-19. Sequencing used immunoSEQ multiplex PCR; TCRdb keeps in-frame clones, though not all of them. The sample lists about 150,000 clones, approximately 88% seen once, with around 0.91% in the top ten. The sample was peripheral blood. Receptor source: a woman in her forties or fifties with acute or convalescent COVID-19.

J is TRBJ1-1 and V is TRBV12-3 or TRBV12-4; D not certain. Trimming cost V 3 bases and J 1 base, with 6 bases left between them. CDR3 length: 13 amino acids. The CDR3 DNA is TGTGCCAGCAGTTTGCAGGAGAACACTGAAGCTTTCTTT. Encoded protein: CASSLQENTEAFF.

This chain connects TRBV11-2 to TRBJ1-2, with D maybe TRBD1 (5 bases). CDR1 is SGHAT, CDR2 FQNNGV, per germline. The CDR3 sequence is 14 residues long. Trimming pared 5 bases from V and 7 bases from J, leaving 17 bases between. CDR3 in amino acids: CASSQATAGAGYTF. The DNA for the CDR3 is TGTGCCAGCAGCCAAGCGACAGCCGGAGCTGGCTACACCTTC.

The gene calls are TRBV19 and TRBJ2-1; D might be TRBD1 (6 bases). The length of the CDR3 is 15 residues. V shed 1 base and J shed 0 bases, with 7 bases lying between them. CDR1 LNHDA and CDR2 SQIVND come from the germline V gene (reference sequence). This chain's CDR3 is CASSIGGPSYNEQFF. The CDR3 DNA reads TGTGCCAGTAGTATAGGGGGGCCCTCCTACAATGAGCAGTTCTTC.

J is TRBJ2-3 and V is TRBV24-1, with D unresolved. The V and J ends lost 4 bases and 1 base respectively, with 5 bases between them. Germline lookup yields CDR1 KGHDR and CDR2 SFDVKD. This CDR3 region has 13 residues. The CDR3 protein is CATSDTGTDTQYF. The CDR3 coding sequence is TGTGCCACCAGTGACACAGGCACAGATACGCAGTATTTT.

The sample holds one count of this clone. The chain links TRBV27 to TRBJ1-2; D not certain. The CDR3 contains 14 residues. Trimming stripped 5 bases from V and 4 bases from J, with 14 bases between. Germline V gene lookup returns CDR1 MNHEY and CDR2 SMNVEV (reference sequence). CDR3 bases: TGTGCCAGCAGTGATGGTGGTTCGGTCTATGGCTACACCTTC. It yields the protein CASSDGGSVYGYTF.

The J gene is TRBJ2-1, the V gene TRBV5-1; tentative D call: TRBD2 (5 bases). Germline assignment: CDR1 SGHRS and CDR2 YFSETQ. The CDR3 covers 16 residues. V lost 0 bases and J 4 bases, leaving 14 bases between the germline ends. The CDR3 DNA sequence: TGCGCCAGCAGCTTGGCCGGGATAACGCAATACAATGAGCAGTTCTTC. This gives the protein CASSLAGITQYNEQFF. Full variable domain (remainder filled in from reference TRBV5-1 and TRBJ2-1): KAGVTQTPRYLIKTRGQQVTLSCSPISGHRSVSWYQQTPGQGLQFLFEYFSETQRNKGNFPGRFSGRQFSNSRSEMNVSTLELGDSALYLCASSLAGITQYNEQFFGPGTRLTVL.

The chain uses TRBV5-8 and TRBJ1-5, with D possibly matching TRBD1 (5 bases). The CDR3 has 16 residues. V was shortened by 4 bases and J by 1 base, with 15 bases between the two germline ends. Germline assignment: CDR1 SGHTS and CDR2 YDEGEE. The CDR3 region is CASSPDSPRSNQPQHF. The CDR3 bases are TGTGCCAGCAGCCCCGACAGTCCTCGGAGCAATCAGCCCCAGCATTTT.

J is TRBJ2-1 and V is TRBV27; TRBD2 aligns across 15 bases. J gave up 9 bases and V 5 bases, and 8 bases lay outside the gene matches. The CDR3 is 16 residues long. Germline V CDR1 and CDR2: MNHEY, SMNVEV (reference sequence). The DNA of the CDR3 is TGTGCCAGCAGTCGACGGACTAGCGGGAGGGCCGCTGAGCAGTTCTTC. It specifies CASSRRTSGRAAEQFF.